A selection of T cell receptor beta chains follows, all from one sample in a study of control samples from healthy donors and cancer patients. The repertoire was sequenced with immunoSEQ multiplex PCR; TCRdb's copy has only in-frame clones and lacks some. The sample lists 91,000 or so clones, just over 90% occurring once. Sequenced input: blood. The receptors come from a woman in her 30s in good health. CDR3s include the opening cysteine and the closing phenylalanine or tryptophan. Fields, in order: D gene, clone size, J gene, V gene, CDR3 protein, CDR3 DNA. A D gene is named only where the DNA matches it firmly. Some rows mark clone size as missing; the rest say once, few, many or name a class of expanded clone.

TRBD1,NA,TRBJ1-2,TRBV7-9,CASSLAGRQGGYGYTF,TGTGCCAGCAGCTTAGCGGGGAGACAGGGGGGATATGGCTACACCTTC
TRBD1,NA,TRBJ1-1,TRBV18,CASSPPGTGNTEAFF,TGTGCCAGCTCACCACCTGGGACAGGGAACACTGAAGCTTTCTTT
TRBD2,NA,TRBJ2-1,TRBV7-2,CASSRSGAKHNEQFF,TGTGCCAGCAGCCGGAGCGGGGCGAAGCACAATGAGCAGTTCTTC
NA,NA,TRBJ1-2,TRBV5-1,CASSQTDFWGYTF,TGCGCCAGCAGCCAGACGGACTTTTGGGGCTACACCTTC
TRBD1,NA,TRBJ2-1,TRBV6-5,CASSYSPGQGVDEQFF,TGTGCCAGCAGTTACTCTCCAGGACAGGGGGTGGATGAGCAGTTCTTC
NA,NA,TRBJ1-6,TRBV30,CAWKGQNSPLHF,TGTGCCTGGAAAGGGCAGAATTCACCCCTCCACTTT
NA,NA,TRBJ1-5,TRBV18,CASSPPLRVPSGNQPQHF,TGTGCCAGCTCACCACCACTCCGGGTACCCTCTGGCAATCAGCCCCAGCATTTT
NA,NA,TRBJ2-3,TRBV5-1,CASSGEPGVVPTQYF,TGCGCCAGCAGCGGCGAACCCGGGGTTGTCCCTACGCAGTATTTT
NA,once,TRBJ1-1,TRBV9,CASSGEGSMNTEAFF,TGTGCCAGCAGCGGTGAAGGCAGCATGAACACTGAAGCTTTCTTT
TRBD1,few,TRBJ2-3,TRBV5-1,CASSWGQEWTDTQYF,TGCGCCAGCAGCTGGGGACAGGAGTGGACAGATACGCAGTATTTT
NA,NA,TRBJ2-3,TRBV20-1,CSAQRGDTQYF,TGCAGTGCCCAAAGAGGGGATACGCAGTATTTT
TRBD1,NA,TRBJ1-6,TRBV5-1,CASSLVGTGNSPLHF,TGCGCCAGCAGCTTGGTTGGGACAGGGAATTCACCCCTCCACTTT
TRBD2,NA,TRBJ2-3,TRBV10-3,CAISGATDTQYF,TGTGCCATTAGCGGGGCCACAGATACGCAGTATTTT
NA,NA,TRBJ1-5,TRBV6-5,CASPRRLGNQPQHF,TGTGCCAGTCCCAGGAGATTGGGCAATCAGCCCCAGCATTTT
TRBD1,few,TRBJ1-1,TRBV19,CASCRNDRGPNTEAFF,TGTGCCAGTTGCCGCAATGACAGGGGCCCGAACACTGAAGCTTTCTTT
TRBD1,NA,TRBJ1-2,TRBV5-1,CASSKGQGTYGYTF,TGCGCCAGCAGCAAGGGACAGGGGACCTATGGCTACACCTTC
NA,NA,TRBJ2-2,TRBV6-9,CASTIRDRPNTGELFF,TGTGCCAGCACCATAAGAGACAGGCCGAACACCGGGGAGCTGTTTTTT
NA,NA,TRBJ2-5,TRBV5-1,CASSLNGGEETQYF,TGCGCCAGCAGCTTGAACGGCGGGGAGGAGACCCAGTACTTC
TRBD2,once,TRBJ2-5,TRBV9,CASSEGLAEPQETQYF,TGTGCCAGCAGCGAGGGACTAGCGGAGCCCCAAGAGACCCAGTACTTC
NA,NA,TRBJ1-5,TRBV6-2/TRBV6-3,CASSWQGPRQPQHF,TGTGCCAGCAGTTGGCAGGGGCCTCGTCAGCCCCAGCATTTT